Listed below are T cell receptor beta chains from one sample, sequenced in a study of control samples from healthy donors and cancer patients. Profiling relied on immunoSEQ multiplex PCR, and the TCRdb table lists in-frame clones only, not all of them. The sample gives approximately 110,000 clones, about nine tenths of which show up once; 3.5% to 4.5% is in the top ten. Sequencing used blood. The receptors were gathered from a human donor in good health. The donor label of this sample is uncertain. Each CDR3 is given with its conserved first and last residue. A D gene is named only where the DNA matches it firmly. Clone size is stated in some rows and not others, as once, few, many or a class when expanded.

v_call	j_call	clone_size	d_call	cdr3_aa	cdr3_nt
TRBV6-6	TRBJ1-2	-	-	CASSYSKGEGYTF	TGTGCCAGCAGTTACTCGAAGGGTGAGGGCTACACCTTC
TRBV3-1/TRBV3-2	TRBJ1-3	-	-	CASSQGFDRNSGNTIYF	TGTGCCAGCAGCCAAGGATTCGACAGGAACTCTGGAAACACCATATATTTT
TRBV7-9	TRBJ1-6	-	-	CASSYSGSYNSPLHF	TGTGCCAGCAGTTACAGTGGCTCCTATAATTCACCCCTCCACTTT
TRBV19	TRBJ1-1	once	TRBD1	CASRPFLDRPNTEAFF	TGTGCCAGTAGACCCTTTTTGGACAGGCCGAACACTGAAGCTTTCTTT
TRBV12-5	TRBJ1-4	-	-	CASGLVLGASNEKLFF	TGTGCTAGTGGTTTGGTACTCGGGGCGAGTAATGAAAAACTGTTTTTT
TRBV19	TRBJ2-5	-	-	CASSIGTQGRETQYF	TGTGCCAGTAGTATAGGCACACAGGGCCGGGAGACCCAGTACTTC
TRBV12-3/TRBV12-4	TRBJ1-1	-	-	CASSSYDEAFF	TGTGCCAGCAGCTCCTATGATGAAGCTTTCTTT
TRBV7-9	TRBJ2-7	-	TRBD1	CASSLAPGTGAYEQYF	TGTGCCAGCAGCTTAGCACCCGGGACAGGGGCATACGAGCAGTACTTC
TRBV2	TRBJ2-2	-	TRBD1	CASMRTGDTGELFF	TGTGCCAGCATGAGGACAGGGGACACCGGGGAGCTGTTTTTT
TRBV6-2/TRBV6-3	TRBJ2-1	-	-	CASSPSLRGEQFF	TGTGCCAGCAGCCCTTCTCTTCGGGGTGAGCAGTTCTTC
TRBV13	TRBJ1-6	-	TRBD1	CASSLESTGRRSPLHF	TGTGCCAGCAGCCTTGAATCGACAGGGAGGCGTTCACCCCTCCACTTT
TRBV5-5	TRBJ2-3	-	TRBD2	CASSLEVAGGLTDTQYF	TGTGCCAGCAGCTTGGAAGTAGCGGGGGGGCTCACAGATACGCAGTATTTT
TRBV5-1	TRBJ1-1	-	-	CASSLTEYNTEAFF	TGCGCCAGCAGCTTGACAGAGTATAACACTGAAGCTTTCTTT
TRBV7-6	TRBJ1-4	-	-	CASSPTVSLYSGEKLFF	TGTGCCAGCAGCCCAACCGTTTCCCTCTATTCGGGTGAAAAACTGTTTTTT
TRBV5-1	TRBJ2-6	-	-	CASNGLSGANVLTF	TGCGCCAGCAATGGACTCTCTGGGGCCAACGTCCTGACTTTC
TRBV7-9	TRBJ2-5	few	TRBD2	CASSPQRGGLKTQYF	TGTGCCAGCAGCCCACAGCGGGGGGGCCTGAAGACCCAGTACTTC
TRBV9	TRBJ2-1	few	TRBD2	CASSPRGNSGNEQFF	TGTGCCAGCAGCCCCCGGGGTAATAGCGGGAATGAGCAGTTCTTC
TRBV6-1	TRBJ1-1	-	-	CASSESRPLAFF	TGTGCCAGCAGTGAATCTCGCCCACTGGCTTTCTTT
TRBV3-1/TRBV3-2	TRBJ1-3	once	TRBD1	CASSPGQGRTGGNTIYF	TGTGCCAGCAGCCCCGGACAGGGGAGAACAGGTGGAAACACCATATATTTT
TRBV10-3	TRBJ2-2	-	-	CAIRDLTGELFF	TGTGCCATCCGGGACCTCACCGGGGAGCTGTTTTTT
TRBV10-2	TRBJ2-5	-	-	CARVGFRYLCLETQYF	-
TRBV10-3	TRBJ1-2	-	-	CAISESSNYGYTF	TGTGCCATCAGTGAGTCTTCTAACTATGGCTACACCTTC
TRBV30	TRBJ1-5	-	-	CAWSRRNNQPQHF	TGTGCCTGGAGTAGACGGAACAATCAGCCCCAGCATTTT
TRBV5-1	TRBJ1-1	-	-	CASRYGSENTEAFF	TGCGCCAGCAGATACGGATCGGAGAACACTGAAGCTTTCTTT
TRBV10-1	TRBJ2-7	few	-	CASSESMSRDEQYF	TGCGCCAGCAGTGAGTCGATGTCCCGGGACGAGCAGTACTTC
TRBV11-2	TRBJ1-2	-	-	CASSLERTPIYGYTF	TGTGCCAGCAGCTTAGAGCGGACACCTATCTATGGCTACACCTTC
TRBV11-2	TRBJ1-6	-	TRBD1	CASSSGGGYSPLHF	TGTGCCAGCAGCTCAGGGGGTGGGTATTCACCCCTCCACTTT
TRBV25-1	TRBJ1-3	-	-	CASSPTVNTIYF	TGTGCCAGCAGTCCCACCGTAAACACCATATATTTT
TRBV15	TRBJ1-1	-	TRBD1	CATSSRDRLNTEAFF	TGTGCCACCAGCAGTAGGGACAGGCTGAACACTGAAGCTTTCTTT
TRBV19	TRBJ2-5	-	-	CASGGRETQYF	TGTGCCAGTGGGGGAAGGGAGACCCAGTACTTC
TRBV7-6	TRBJ2-3	-	-	CASSLSSGGWSTDTQYF	TGTGCCAGCAGCCTGTCGTCCGGGGGATGGAGCACAGATACGCAGTATTTT
TRBV5-1	TRBJ2-3	-	TRBD1	CASSLGQGMNTQYF	TGCGCCAGCAGCTTGGGACAGGGAATGAATACGCAGTATTTT
TRBV28	TRBJ1-5	-	-	CASSFSSGFRQPQHF	TGTGCCAGCAGTTTCAGCTCAGGGTTTCGTCAGCCCCAGCATTTT
TRBV10-3	TRBJ1-1	-	-	CAIRHMEMRGTEAFF	TGTGCCATCAGACACATGGAGATGAGGGGCACTGAAGCTTTCTTT
TRBV28	TRBJ1-3	-	-	CASSLAGNTIYF	TGTGCCAGCAGTTTGGCTGGAAACACCATATATTTT
TRBV30	TRBJ1-4	-	-	CAWSVRWGEKLFF	TGTGCCTGGAGTGTACGTTGGGGTGAAAAACTGTTTTTT
TRBV27	TRBJ1-1	-	-	CATWPAGVRTEAFF	TGTGCCACATGGCCCGCCGGGGTGAGGACTGAAGCTTTCTTT
TRBV3-1/TRBV3-2	TRBJ2-3	-	TRBD2	CASSLVSGGAADTQYF	TGTGCCAGCAGCCTCGTTAGCGGGGGGGCCGCAGATACGCAGTATTTT
TRBV28	TRBJ1-1	-	-	CASSFGGSGRTEAFF	TGTGCCAGCAGTTTCGGGGGTTCTGGGAGAACTGAAGCTTTCTTT
TRBV21-1	TRBJ2-7	-	-	CASTRQPIYEQYF	TGTGCCAGCACCAGGCAACCTATCTACGAGCAGTACTTC